This TCR beta chain was sequenced for a study of blood T cell repertoires in COVID-19. Overall study context: Samples taken during acute and convalescent COVID-19 were collected in the United States, Italy and Spain. In each case, the material was cDNA or gDNA derived from T cells, B-cell-depleted T cells, or PBMCs.

Germline V gene lookup returns CDR1 LGHDT and CDR2 YNNKEL (reference sequence). The CDR3 is 13 amino acids. V lost 5 bases and J 2 bases, leaving 9 bases between the germline ends. As originally analysed: Amplified reference gene primers provided the basis for estimating nucleated cell counts. Profiled with immunoSEQ multiplex PCR; TCRdb holds only in-frame clones, not every one. That table furnishes V, J and clone size, whereas the DNA furnished D and trimming. The sample gives a few hundred thousand clones, roughly 90% of which show up once; approximately 2.2% is in the top ten. The receptor's source is a man in his fifties with acute or convalescent COVID-19. Sequencing was done on a sample of peripheral blood. V gene TRBV3-1 (or the pseudogene TRBV3-2) combines with J gene TRBJ1-1, with D unresolved. The CDR3 DNA is TGTGCCAGCAGCGAGAGAGGCAACACTGAAGCTTTCTTT. It codes for CASSERGNTEAFF.